The present T cell receptor beta chain was sequenced within a study of T cell repertoires in cytomegalovirus infection. The wider study: A matching HLA type, together with CMV infection, was signaled by public TCR beta signatures. Study conclusions and caveats: Totalled public TCR beta family frequency picked out people who carried CMV plus the relevant HLA. The response measured ex vivo was dominated by TCR beta clonotypes (HLA-C-restricted and CMV-specific).

There are many counts of this clonotype. What it binds is not known. V lost 0 bases and J lost 10; bases outside the gene matches: 1. This CDR3 contains 13 residues. TCRdb re-analysed the reads in MiXCR, keeping a single row per CDR3 protein. The sample has 100,000 to 150,000 distinct CDR3 sequences, about 10% seen once. Sequenced material: PBMCs. This clonotype originated in a human donor in good health (CMV status not recorded). Some clones in this sample may be carry-over from other donors' samples. V gene TRBV12-3 or TRBV12-4 combines with J gene TRBJ1-2, with TRBD1 matching over 11 bases. CDR3 in DNA: TGTGCCAGCAGTTTAGCGGGACAGGGGGTCTACACCTTC. As protein: CASSLAGQGVYTF.